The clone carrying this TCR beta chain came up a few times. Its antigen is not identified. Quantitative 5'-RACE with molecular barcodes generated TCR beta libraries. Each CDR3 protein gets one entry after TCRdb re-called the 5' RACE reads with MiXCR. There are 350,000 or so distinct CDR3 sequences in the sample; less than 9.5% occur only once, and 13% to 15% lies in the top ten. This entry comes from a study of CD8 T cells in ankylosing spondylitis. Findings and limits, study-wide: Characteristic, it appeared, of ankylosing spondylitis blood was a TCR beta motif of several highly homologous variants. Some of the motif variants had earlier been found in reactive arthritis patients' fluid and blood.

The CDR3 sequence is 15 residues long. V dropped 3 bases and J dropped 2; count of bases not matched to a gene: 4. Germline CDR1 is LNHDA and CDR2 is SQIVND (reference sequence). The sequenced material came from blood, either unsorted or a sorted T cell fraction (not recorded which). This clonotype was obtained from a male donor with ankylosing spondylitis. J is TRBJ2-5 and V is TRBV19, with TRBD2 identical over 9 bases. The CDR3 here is CASSISGSWQETQYF. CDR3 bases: TGTGCCAGTAGTATTAGCGGGAGCTGGCAAGAGACCCAGTACTTC.